These 20 T cell receptor beta chains were sequenced from one sample in a study of post-analysis software for immune sequencing data. Findings and limits, study-wide: Controls had lower frequencies than patients of roughly five TRBV segments, which included TRBV5-6, TRBV5-1 and TRBV20-1.

Tagging with unique molecular identifiers was a feature of the TCR beta cDNA libraries. TCRdb analysed the PCR reads with MiXCR anew, one entry per CDR3 protein. The sample consists of hundreds of thousands of distinct CDR3 sequences, under 70% of them appearing once. Antigens for these TCRs are unknown. The specimen was blood. These receptors originate from a girl aged 10 to 17 with multiple sclerosis.

The sample holds a few counts of this clonotype. V gene TRBV6-5 combines with J gene TRBJ2-6; possible D gene TRBD2, 5 bases. Trimming stripped 10 bases from V and 1 base from J, with 17 bases between. The germline gives CDR1 MNHEY, CDR2 SVGAGI. The CDR3 spans 16 residues. Here the CDR3 reads CATLGPGRSGANVLTF. CDR3 DNA sequence: TGTGCCACCTTAGGACCTGGGAGATCTGGGGCCAACGTCCTGACTTTC.

This chain connects TRBV5-1 to TRBJ2-7; D ambiguous. CDR1 is SGHRS, CDR2 YFSETQ, per germline. Trimming removed 0 bases at V and 6 bases at J, with 13 bases between. This CDR3 comprises 14 residues. The CDR3 sequence: CASSLDYHGGEQYF. CDR3 DNA sequence: TGCGCCAGCAGCTTGGACTACCACGGCGGCGAGCAGTACTTC.

This rearrangement joins TRBV6-5 to TRBJ1-2; D gene unclear. V dropped 4 bases and J dropped 8 bases, with 20 bases sitting between them. The V gene's germline CDR1 is MNHEY and CDR2 SVGAGI. This CDR3 contains 15 residues. CDR3 protein: CASSSQSRPAYGYTF. The CDR3 bases are TGTGCCAGCAGTTCTCAGTCCAGGCCCGCCTACGGCTACACCTTC.

The V and J genes are TRBV3-1 and TRBJ2-1; 10 nucleotides match TRBD2. The CDR3 covers 15 residues. Germline V gene sequence: CDR1 LGHDT, CDR2 YNNKEL (reference sequence). The trim removed 0 bases at V and 10 bases at J, leaving 6 bases unmatched. Written as DNA, the CDR3 is TGTGCCAGCAGCCAAGATCCCAGCGGGAGGGCCGAGCAGTTCTTC. Encoded protein: CASSQDPSGRAEQFF.

This clonotype has a handful of counts. The chain couples TRBV29-1 to TRBJ2-3; D is unresolved. Trimming shortened V by 6 bases and J by 2 bases, and 6 bases separated the two germline ends. The CDR3 is made up of 11 amino acids. The germline gives CDR1 SQVTM, CDR2 ANQGSEA. The CDR3 sequence is CSVGTTDTQYF. The CDR3 DNA is TGCAGCGTCGGAACCACAGATACGCAGTATTTT.

There are a few counts of this clonotype. The chain uses TRBV5-6 and TRBJ2-2; D is unresolved. Trimming stripped 4 bases from V and 8 bases from J, with 6 bases between. The CDR3 length is 11 residues. Germline V gene data show CDR1 as SGHDT and CDR2 as YYEEEE. The CDR3 here is CASSTNGELFF. In DNA form, the CDR3 reads TGTGCCAGCAGCACAAATGGGGAGCTGTTTTTT. The complete variable domain, with remaining parts taken from reference TRBV5-6 and TRBJ2-2, reads DAGVTQSPTHLIKTRGQQVTLRCSPKSGHDTVSWYQQALGQGPQFIFQYYEEEERQRGNFPDRFSGHQFPNYSSELNVNALLLGDSALYLCASSTNGELFFGEGSRLTVL.

V is TRBV20-1 and J is TRBJ2-7, with D tentatively TRBD2 (6 bases). V was pared by 2 bases and J by 5 bases, with 10 bases between. Germline lookup yields CDR1 DFQATT and CDR2 SNEGSKA (reference sequence). The CDR3 spans 12 residues. CDR3: CSARSGGNEQYF. The CDR3 DNA is TGCAGTGCTAGATCAGGCGGGAACGAGCAGTACTTC.

The chain carries TRBV20-1 and TRBJ2-3; the D is unclear. This CDR3 comprises 15 residues. The germline V gene has CDR1 DFQATT and CDR2 SNEGSKA (reference sequence). V was pared by 3 bases and J by 1 base, with 14 bases between. CDR3 sequence reads: CSASNSLVGTDTQYF. In nucleotides, the CDR3 is TGCAGTGCTAGTAATAGCCTAGTTGGCACAGATACGCAGTATTTT.

This chain uses TRBV29-1 with TRBJ1-1; 12 bases are shared with TRBD1. The germline V gene encodes CDR1 SQVTM and CDR2 ANQGSEA. The V segment lost 8 bases and the J segment 3 bases; nucleotides outside the gene matches: 10. CDR3 length equals 15 residues. CDR3 bases: TGCAGCCATTGTGGGACAGGGGGCTGGGACACTGAAGCTTTCTTT. Amino acid sequence: CSHCGTGGWDTEAFF.

The genes are TRBV7-9 and TRBJ2-2; TRBD1 might be the D (6 bases). The V gene lost 9 bases and the J gene lost 3 bases, with 20 bases spanning the gap. CDR1 is SEHNR and CDR2 is FQNEAQ in the germline V gene (reference sequence). The CDR3 runs 16 residues. The CDR3 sequence: CASTRVRTVDTGELFF. CDR3 coding DNA: TGTGCCAGTACCCGGGTCCGGACAGTGGACACCGGGGAGCTGTTTTTT.

The chain employs TRBV29-1 and TRBJ1-1; weak D call: TRBD1 (5 bases). Germline V gene data show CDR1 as SQVTM and CDR2 as ANQGSEA. The length of the CDR3 is 13 residues. The V gene lost 7 bases and the J gene lost 9 bases, with 21 bases spanning the gap. The DNA of the CDR3 is TGCAGCGCCCTAGGGACGGCGGGGGAACAAGCTTTCTTT. Its translation: CSALGTAGEQAFF.

This sequence joins TRBV20-1 and TRBJ2-7; 10 bases align to TRBD2. With V trimmed by 4 bases and J by 2 bases, 5 bases remained unmatched. The CDR3 extends over 14 amino acids. Germline V gene sequence: CDR1 DFQATT, CDR2 SNEGSKA (reference sequence). CDR3 region: CSATLAGGTYEQYF. CDR3 DNA sequence: TGCAGTGCTACATTAGCGGGAGGAACCTACGAGCAGTACTTC.

This chain uses TRBV20-1 with TRBJ2-7, with D uncertain. The ends were cut back, 1 base at V and 3 bases at J, with 10 bases in the middle. The CDR3 consists of 13 residues. Germline lookup yields CDR1 DFQATT and CDR2 SNEGSKA (reference sequence). CDR3 in amino acids: CSARVGSGYEQYF. CDR3 nucleotide sequence: TGCAGTGCTAGAGTTGGGTCGGGCTACGAGCAGTACTTC.

The CDR3 bases are TGTGCCAGCAGGGACCGCCGGACAAGGGGCACTGGCTACACCTTC. It encodes CASRDRRTRGTGYTF. V usage is TRBV6-1 and J usage is TRBJ1-2; tentatively, D is TRBD1 (5 bases). V was trimmed by 6 bases and J by 7 bases, leaving 21 bases between them. Germline V gene sequence: CDR1 MNHNS, CDR2 SASEGT. CDR3 size: 15 residues.

The chain has TRBV24-1 and TRBJ2-3; D call uncertain. This CDR3 is built from 14 residues. The V end lost 2 bases, the J end lost 3 bases, and 8 bases lay between the germline ends. In germline, CDR1 is KGHDR, CDR2 SFDVKD. The CDR3 protein is CATSDSRVTDTQYF. The CDR3 nucleotides read TGTGCCACCAGTGATTCCAGAGTAACAGATACGCAGTATTTT.

This clonotype has only a few counts. V and J are TRBV14 and TRBJ2-1, with TRBD2 matching over 13 bases. This CDR3 contains 20 residues. Per the germline V gene, CDR1 is SGHDN and CDR2 is FVKESK. The ends lost 3 bases at V and 0 bases at J; junction bases unmatched: 11. In DNA, the CDR3 is TGTGCCAGCAGCCAGCTACGGACTAGCGGGGGTTGGAGCTCCTACAATGAGCAGTTCTTC. The encoded protein is CASSQLRTSGGWSSYNEQFF.

V usage is TRBV24-1 and J usage is TRBJ2-1; no clear D gene. Between the trimmed V and J ends, which lost 6 bases and 6 bases, there was a span of 11 bases. This CDR3 contains 13 residues. The germline CDR1 and CDR2 sequences are KGHDR and SFDVKD. CDR3 loop: CATSLGASNEQFF. The CDR3 nucleotides read TGTGCCACCAGTTTAGGTGCTTCCAATGAGCAGTTCTTC.

This chain links TRBV29-1 with TRBJ1-1; TRBD1 might be the D (6 bases). The V end was cut by 4 bases, the J end by 10 bases, with 22 bases between. The CDR3 loop spans 14 amino acids. Per germline, CDR1 SQVTM and CDR2 ANQGSEA. CDR3 in amino acids: CSVAARGPPTGAFF. CDR3 nucleotide sequence: TGCAGCGTTGCGGCCAGGGGTCCGCCAACGGGAGCTTTCTTT.

This clonotype was observed a few times. The chain has TRBV6-6 and TRBJ1-5; no clear D gene. Germline values: CDR1 MNHNY, CDR2 SVGAGI (reference sequence). Trimming took off 5 bases at V and 8 bases at J, with 13 bases between the two ends. The CDR3 is 13 residues long. The CDR3 DNA follows: TGTGCCAGCAGTGATACTACAGATAAGCCCCAGCATTTT. It yields the protein CASSDTTDKPQHF.

This rearrangement joins TRBV7-2 to TRBJ2-7, with 8 nucleotides matching TRBD2. This CDR3 has 14 amino acids. V gave up 2 bases and J gave up 5 bases; unmatched junction bases: 5. Per the germline V gene, CDR1 is SGHTA and CDR2 is FQGNSA. Here the CDR3 DNA reads TGTGCCAGCAGCTTACAACGGGGGGGACACGAGCAGTACTTC. It yields the protein CASSLQRGGHEQYF. The full variable domain, in which reference TRBV7-2 and TRBJ2-7 provide the parts outside the CDR3, is GAGVSQSPSNKVTEKGKDVELRCDPISGHTALYWYRQSLGQGLEFLIYFQGNSAPDKSGLPSDRFSAERTGGSVSTLTIQRTQQEDSAVYLCASSLQRGGHEQYFGPGTRLTVT.